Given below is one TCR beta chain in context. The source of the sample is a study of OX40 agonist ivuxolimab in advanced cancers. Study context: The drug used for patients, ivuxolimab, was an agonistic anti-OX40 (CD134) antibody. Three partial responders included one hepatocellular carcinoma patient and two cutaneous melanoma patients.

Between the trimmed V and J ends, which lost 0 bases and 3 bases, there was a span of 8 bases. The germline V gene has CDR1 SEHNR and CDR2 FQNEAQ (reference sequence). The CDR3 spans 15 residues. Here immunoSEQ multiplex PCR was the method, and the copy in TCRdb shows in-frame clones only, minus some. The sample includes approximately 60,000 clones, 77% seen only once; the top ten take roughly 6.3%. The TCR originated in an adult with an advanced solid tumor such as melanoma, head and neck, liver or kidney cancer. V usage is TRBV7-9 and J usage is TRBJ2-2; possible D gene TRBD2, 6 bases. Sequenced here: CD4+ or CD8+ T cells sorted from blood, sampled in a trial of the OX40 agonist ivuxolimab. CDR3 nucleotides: TGTGCCAGCAGCTTAGCAGCTAGCGACACCGGGGAGCTGTTTTTT. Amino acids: CASSLAASDTGELFF.